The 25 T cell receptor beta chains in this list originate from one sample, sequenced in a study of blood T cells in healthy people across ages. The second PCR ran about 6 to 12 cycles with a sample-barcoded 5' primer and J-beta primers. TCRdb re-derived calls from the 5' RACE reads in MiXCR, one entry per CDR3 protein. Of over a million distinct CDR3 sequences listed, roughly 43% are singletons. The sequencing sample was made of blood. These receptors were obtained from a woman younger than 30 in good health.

In DNA, the CDR3 is TGTGCCAGCAGCGGATATGCGGGGGGCACAGATACGCAGTATTTT. It encodes CASSGYAGGTDTQYF. V is TRBV9 and J is TRBJ2-3; 7 nucleotides align to TRBD2. Germline assignment: CDR1 SGDLS and CDR2 YYNGEE. The CDR3 runs to 15 residues. V lost 3 bases and J lost 1; bases outside the gene matches: 5.

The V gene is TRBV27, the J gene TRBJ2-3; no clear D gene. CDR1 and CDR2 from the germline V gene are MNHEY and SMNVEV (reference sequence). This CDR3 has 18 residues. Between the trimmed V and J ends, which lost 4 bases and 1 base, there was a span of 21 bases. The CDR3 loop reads CASSSPPALASGTDTQYF. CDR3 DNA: TGTGCCAGCAGTTCCCCGCCGGCCTTGGCGTCAGGCACAGATACGCAGTATTTT.

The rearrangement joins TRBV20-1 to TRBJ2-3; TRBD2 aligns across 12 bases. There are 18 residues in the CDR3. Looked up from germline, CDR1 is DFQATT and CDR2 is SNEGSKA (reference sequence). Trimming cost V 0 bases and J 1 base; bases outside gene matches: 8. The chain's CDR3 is CSAREGLRLAGGTDTQYF. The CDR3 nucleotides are TGCAGTGCTAGAGAAGGCCTCCGACTAGCGGGGGGCACAGATACGCAGTATTTT.

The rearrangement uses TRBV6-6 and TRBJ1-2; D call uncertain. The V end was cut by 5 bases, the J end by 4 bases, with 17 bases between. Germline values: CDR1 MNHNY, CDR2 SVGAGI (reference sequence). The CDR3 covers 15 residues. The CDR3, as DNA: TGTGCCAGCAGTCGCCCCGACCCTAAGGGCTATGGCTACACCTTC. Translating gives CASSRPDPKGYGYTF.

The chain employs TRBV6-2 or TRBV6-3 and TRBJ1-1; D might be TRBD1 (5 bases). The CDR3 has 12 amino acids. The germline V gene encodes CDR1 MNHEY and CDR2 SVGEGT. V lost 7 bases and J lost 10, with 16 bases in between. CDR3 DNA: TGTGCCAGCAAGTTTGACCCGGGGGTAGCTTTCTTT. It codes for CASKFDPGVAFF.

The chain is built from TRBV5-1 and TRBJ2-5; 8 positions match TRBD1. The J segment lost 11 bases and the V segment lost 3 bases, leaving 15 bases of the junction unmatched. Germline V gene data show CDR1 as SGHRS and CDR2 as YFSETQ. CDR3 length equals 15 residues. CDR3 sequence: CASSSKDREYNEQYF. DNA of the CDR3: TGCGCCAGCAGCTCGAAGGACAGGGAGTACAATGAGCAGTACTTC.

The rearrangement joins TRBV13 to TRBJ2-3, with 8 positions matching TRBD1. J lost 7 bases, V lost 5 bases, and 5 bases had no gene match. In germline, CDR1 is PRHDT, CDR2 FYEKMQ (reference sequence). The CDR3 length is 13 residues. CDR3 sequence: CASSTDRAHTQYF. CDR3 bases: TGTGCCAGCAGCACGGACAGGGCCCATACGCAGTATTTT.

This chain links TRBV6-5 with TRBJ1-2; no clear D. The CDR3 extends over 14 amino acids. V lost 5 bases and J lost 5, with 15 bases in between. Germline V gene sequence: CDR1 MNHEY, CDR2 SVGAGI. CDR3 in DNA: TGTGCCAGCAGTAAGGACCCGGCGCCTTATGGCTACACCTTC. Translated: CASSKDPAPYGYTF.

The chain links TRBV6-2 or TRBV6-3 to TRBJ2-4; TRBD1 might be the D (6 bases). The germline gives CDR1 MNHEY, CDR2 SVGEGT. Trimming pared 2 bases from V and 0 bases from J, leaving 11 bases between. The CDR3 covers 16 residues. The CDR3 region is CASSYQGRLAKNIQYF. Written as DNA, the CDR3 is TGTGCCAGCAGTTACCAGGGGCGATTAGCCAAAAACATTCAGTACTTC.

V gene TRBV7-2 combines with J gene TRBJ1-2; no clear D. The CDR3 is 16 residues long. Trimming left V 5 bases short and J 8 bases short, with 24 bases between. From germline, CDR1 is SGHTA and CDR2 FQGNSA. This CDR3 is CASSALSGGLGRGYTF. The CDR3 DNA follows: TGTGCCAGCAGCGCCCTATCAGGAGGGCTCGGTAGAGGCTACACCTTC.

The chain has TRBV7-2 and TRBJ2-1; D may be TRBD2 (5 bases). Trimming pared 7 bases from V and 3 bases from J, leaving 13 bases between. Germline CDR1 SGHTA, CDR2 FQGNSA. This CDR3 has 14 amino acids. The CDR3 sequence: CASTMNGIYNEQFF. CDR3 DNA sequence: TGTGCCAGCACCATGAACGGGATCTACAATGAGCAGTTCTTC.

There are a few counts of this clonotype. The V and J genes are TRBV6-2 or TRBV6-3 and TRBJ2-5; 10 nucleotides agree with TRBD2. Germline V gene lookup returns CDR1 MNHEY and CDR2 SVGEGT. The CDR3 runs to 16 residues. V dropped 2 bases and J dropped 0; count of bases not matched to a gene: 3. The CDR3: CASSYAGLADQETQYF. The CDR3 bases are TGTGCCAGCAGTTACGCCGGACTAGCGGACCAAGAGACCCAGTACTTC.

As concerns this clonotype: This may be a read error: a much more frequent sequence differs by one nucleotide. CDR3 residues: CSAREDRFEVGQYF. In DNA, the CDR3 is TGCAGTGCTAGAGAGGATCGGTTCGAGGTGGGGCAGTACTTC. The chain recombines TRBV20-1 with TRBJ2-5; D is uncertain. Per the germline V gene, CDR1 is DFQATT and CDR2 is SNEGSKA (reference sequence). This CDR3 has 14 residues. The V gene lost 0 bases and the J gene lost 11 bases, with 19 bases spanning the gap.

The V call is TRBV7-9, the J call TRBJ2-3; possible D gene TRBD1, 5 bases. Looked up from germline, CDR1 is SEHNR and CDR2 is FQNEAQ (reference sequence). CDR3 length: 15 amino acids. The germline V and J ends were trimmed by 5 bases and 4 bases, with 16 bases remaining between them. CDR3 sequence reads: CASSTTVGAPDTQYF. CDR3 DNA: TGTGCCAGCAGCACCACTGTTGGGGCACCAGATACGCAGTATTTT.

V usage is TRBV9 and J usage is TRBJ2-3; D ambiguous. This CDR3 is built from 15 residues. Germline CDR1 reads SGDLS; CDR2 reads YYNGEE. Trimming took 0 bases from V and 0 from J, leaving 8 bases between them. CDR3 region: CASSVGALSTDTQYF. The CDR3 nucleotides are TGTGCCAGCAGCGTAGGAGCCCTCAGCACAGATACGCAGTATTTT.

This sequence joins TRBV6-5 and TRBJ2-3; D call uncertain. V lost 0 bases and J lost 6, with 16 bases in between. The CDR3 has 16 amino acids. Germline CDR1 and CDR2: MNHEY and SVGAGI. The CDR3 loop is CASSYSPARTADTQYF. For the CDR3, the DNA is TGTGCCAGCAGTTACTCGCCAGCGCGAACAGCTGATACGCAGTATTTT.

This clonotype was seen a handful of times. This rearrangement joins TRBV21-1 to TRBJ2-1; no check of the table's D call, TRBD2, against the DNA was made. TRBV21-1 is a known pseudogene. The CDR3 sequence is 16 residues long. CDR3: CASSKAYRGRYNEQFF. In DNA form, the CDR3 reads TGTGCCAGCAGCAAAGCCTATCGGGGCCGATACAATGAGCAGTTCTTC.

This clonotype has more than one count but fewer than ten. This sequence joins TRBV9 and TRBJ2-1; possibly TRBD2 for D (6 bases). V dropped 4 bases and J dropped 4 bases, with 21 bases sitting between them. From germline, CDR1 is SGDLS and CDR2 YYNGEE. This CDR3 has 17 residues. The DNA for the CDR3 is TGTGCCAGCAGCACCAGTAGGTTCCGGGACTCGTACAATGAGCAGTTCTTC. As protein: CASSTSRFRDSYNEQFF.

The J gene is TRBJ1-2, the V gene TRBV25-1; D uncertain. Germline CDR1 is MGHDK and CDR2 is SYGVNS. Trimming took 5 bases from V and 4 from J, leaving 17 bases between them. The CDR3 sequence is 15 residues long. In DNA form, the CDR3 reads TGTGCCAGCAGTCAACCGGCCAGGCGGCCCTATGGCTACACCTTC. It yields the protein CASSQPARRPYGYTF.

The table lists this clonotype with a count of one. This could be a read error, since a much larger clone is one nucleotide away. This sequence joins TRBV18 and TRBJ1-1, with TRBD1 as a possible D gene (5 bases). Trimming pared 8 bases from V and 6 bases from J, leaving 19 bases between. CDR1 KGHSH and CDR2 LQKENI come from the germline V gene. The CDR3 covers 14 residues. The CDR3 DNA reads TGTGCCAGCCAACCGGCCAGGGCGGGCCCTGAAGCTTTCTTT. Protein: CASQPARAGPEAFF.

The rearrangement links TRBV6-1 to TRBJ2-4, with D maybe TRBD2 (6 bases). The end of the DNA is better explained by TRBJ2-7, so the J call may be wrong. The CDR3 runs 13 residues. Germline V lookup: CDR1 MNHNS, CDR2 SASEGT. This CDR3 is CASSRDGGSEQYF. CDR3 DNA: TGTGCCAGCAGCCGGGACGGGGGATCCGAGCAGTACTTC.

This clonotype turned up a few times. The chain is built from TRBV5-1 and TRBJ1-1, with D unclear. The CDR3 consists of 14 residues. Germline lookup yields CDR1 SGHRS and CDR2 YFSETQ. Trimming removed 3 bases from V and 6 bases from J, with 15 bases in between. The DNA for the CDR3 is TGCGCCAGCAGCTCAGGTCTTTTCGGCGCTGAAGCTTTCTTT. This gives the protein CASSSGLFGAEAFF.

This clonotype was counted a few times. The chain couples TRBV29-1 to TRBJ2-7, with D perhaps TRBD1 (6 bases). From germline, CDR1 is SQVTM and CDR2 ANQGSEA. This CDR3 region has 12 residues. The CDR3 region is CSAKQGFYEQYF. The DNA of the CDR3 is TGCAGTGCAAAACAGGGATTCTACGAGCAGTACTTC.

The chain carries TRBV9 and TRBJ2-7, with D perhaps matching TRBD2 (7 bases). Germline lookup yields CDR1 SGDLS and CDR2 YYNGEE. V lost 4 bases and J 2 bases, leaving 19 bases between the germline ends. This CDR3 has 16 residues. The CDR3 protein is CASSTDGGGGAYEQYF. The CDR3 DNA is TGTGCCAGCAGCACCGATGGAGGGGGGGGAGCCTACGAGCAGTACTTC.

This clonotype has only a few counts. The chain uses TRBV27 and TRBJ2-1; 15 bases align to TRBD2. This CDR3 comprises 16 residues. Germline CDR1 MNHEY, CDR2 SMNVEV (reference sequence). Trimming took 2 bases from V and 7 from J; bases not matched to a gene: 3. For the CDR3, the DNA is TGTGCCAGCAGTTTAGGACTAGCGGGAGGGCGAAATGAGCAGTTCTTC. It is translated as CASSLGLAGGRNEQFF.